This TCR beta chain appears in the sequencing data of a study of T cell responses to AZD1222 COVID-19 vaccine. The study's findings and limits: There were mostly white British donors and more females than males, and clonal diversity was possibly underestimated.

Germline V gene lookup returns CDR1 SGHKS and CDR2 YYEKEE (reference sequence). Trimming took 4 bases from V and 6 from J, leaving 11 bases between them. The CDR3 length is 13 residues. Sequencing used immunoSEQ multiplex PCR; TCRdb keeps in-frame clones, though not all of them. This repertoire shows 95,000 to 150,000 clones, about 89% found once; its top ten account for 28%. A remark on this clone: The antigen is unknown.

Sequencing used peripheral blood, obtained on day 0 of AZD1222 vaccination. The clonotype originates from an adult in good health. This sequence joins TRBV5-5 and TRBJ2-1; a weak D match, TRBD2 (6 bases). CDR3: CASSTGLSNEQFF. Here the CDR3 DNA reads TGTGCCAGCAGCACGGGACTCAGCAATGAGCAGTTCTTC.